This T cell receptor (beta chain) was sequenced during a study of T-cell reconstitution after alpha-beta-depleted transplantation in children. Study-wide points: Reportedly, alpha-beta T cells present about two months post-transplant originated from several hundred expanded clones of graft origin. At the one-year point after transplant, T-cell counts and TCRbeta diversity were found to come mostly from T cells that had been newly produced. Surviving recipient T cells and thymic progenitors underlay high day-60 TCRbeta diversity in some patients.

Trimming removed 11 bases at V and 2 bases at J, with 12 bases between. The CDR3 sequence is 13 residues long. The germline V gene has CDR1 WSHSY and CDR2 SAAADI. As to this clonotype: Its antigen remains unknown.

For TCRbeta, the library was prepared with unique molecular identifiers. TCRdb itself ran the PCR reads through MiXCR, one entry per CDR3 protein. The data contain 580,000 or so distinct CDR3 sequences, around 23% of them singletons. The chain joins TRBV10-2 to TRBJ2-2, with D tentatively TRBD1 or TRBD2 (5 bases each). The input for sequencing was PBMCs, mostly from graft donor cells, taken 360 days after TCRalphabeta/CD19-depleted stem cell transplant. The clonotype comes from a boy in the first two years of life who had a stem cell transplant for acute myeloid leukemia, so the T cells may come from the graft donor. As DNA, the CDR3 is TGCGCCTACTGGGACCTAAACACCGGGGAGCTGTTTTTT. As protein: CAYWDLNTGELFF.